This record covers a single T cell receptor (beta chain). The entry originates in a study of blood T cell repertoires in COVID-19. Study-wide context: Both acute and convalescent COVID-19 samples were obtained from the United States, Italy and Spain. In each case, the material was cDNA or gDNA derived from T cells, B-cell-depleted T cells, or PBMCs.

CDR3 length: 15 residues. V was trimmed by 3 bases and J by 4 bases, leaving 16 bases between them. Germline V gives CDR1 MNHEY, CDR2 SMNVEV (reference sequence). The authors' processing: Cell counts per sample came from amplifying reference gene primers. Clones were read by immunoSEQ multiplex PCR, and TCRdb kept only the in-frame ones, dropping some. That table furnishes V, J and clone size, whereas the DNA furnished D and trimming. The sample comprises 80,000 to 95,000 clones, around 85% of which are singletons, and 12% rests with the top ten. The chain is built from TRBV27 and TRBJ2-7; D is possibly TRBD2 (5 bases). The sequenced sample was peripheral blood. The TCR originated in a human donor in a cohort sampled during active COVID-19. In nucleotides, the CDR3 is TGTGCCAGCAGTTTGGGTAGGGCTAGCCGGTACGAGCAGTACTTC. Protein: CASSLGRASRYEQYF.